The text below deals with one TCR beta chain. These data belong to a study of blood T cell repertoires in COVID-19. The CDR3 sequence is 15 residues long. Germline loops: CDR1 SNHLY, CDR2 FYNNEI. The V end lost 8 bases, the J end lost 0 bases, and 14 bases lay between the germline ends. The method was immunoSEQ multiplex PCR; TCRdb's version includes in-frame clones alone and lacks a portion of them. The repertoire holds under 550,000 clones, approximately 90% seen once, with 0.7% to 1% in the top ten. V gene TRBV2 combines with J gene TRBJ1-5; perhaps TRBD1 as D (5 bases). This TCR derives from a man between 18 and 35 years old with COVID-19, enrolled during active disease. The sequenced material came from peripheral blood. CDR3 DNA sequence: TGTGCCAGCCGAGATCAGGGCCATAGCAATCAGCCCCAGCATTTT. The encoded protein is CASRDQGHSNQPQHF. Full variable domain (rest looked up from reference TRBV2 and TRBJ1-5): EPEVTQTPSHQVTQMGQEVILRCVPISNHLYFYWYRQILGQKVEFLVSFYNNEISEKSEIFDDQFSVERPDGSNFTLKIRSTKLEDSAMYFCASRDQGHSNQPQHFGDGTRLSIL.